This T cell receptor beta chain is from a study of shared clonotypes between healthy human individuals. Method: immunoSEQ multiplex PCR; TCRdb's copy keeps in-frame clones and lacks some. The data show more than 2,000,000 clones, roughly 93% seen once. V was pared by 0 bases and J by 4 bases, with 5 bases of the junction left unmatched. The CDR3 runs 16 residues. Germline V CDR1 and CDR2: KGHSH, LQKENI. Sequencing input: naive CD4+ T cells from PBMCs. Subset described: CD45RA+ positively selected. The TCR comes from a man aged 18 to 29 in good health. Some clones in this sample may be carry-over from other donors' samples. The gene calls are TRBV18 and TRBJ2-2, with TRBD1 matching over 7 bases. The CDR3, as DNA: TGTGCCAGCTCACCACCGTCCAGGGGGAGCACCGGGGAGCTGTTTTTT. Translating gives CASSPPSRGSTGELFF. Based on the CDR3 plus reference TRBV18 and TRBJ2-2, the full variable domain is NAGVMQNPRHLVRRRGQEARLRCSPMKGHSHVYWYRQLPEEGLKFMVYLQKENIIDESGMPKERFSAEFPKEGPSILRIQQVVRGDSAAYFCASSPPSRGSTGELFFGEGSRLTVL.